The next 10 T cell receptor beta chains were all read from a single sample in a study of regulatory T cells in long-lasting Graves disease. Time point specified: newly diagnosed GD, antithyroid drugs for less than 3 months. Following extraction of RNA from PBMCs, that RNA was used to make the TCR library. In building TCR beta libraries, iRepertoire HTBI primers were used together with Arm-PCR of CDR3 regions. One entry per CDR3 protein, called by TCRdb with MiXCR from the multiplex PCR reads. The sample has hundreds of thousands of distinct CDR3 sequences; around 15% are singletons. In addition, the sample was reused for a study of T cells in Graves' hyperthyroidism and ophthalmopathy.

The source was peripheral blood mononuclear cells (PBMCs), collected at new diagnosis, from a patient treated with antithyroid drugs. The receptors come from a woman aged 25-40 years with Graves disease.

As regards this clonotype: This could be a read error, since a much larger clone is one nucleotide away. This rearrangement joins TRBV10-3 to TRBJ2-5; D may be TRBD1 or TRBD2 (5 bases each). The CDR3 is 15 amino acids. V dropped 2 bases and J dropped 5 bases, with 15 bases sitting between them. Per germline, CDR1 ENHRY and CDR2 SYGVKD. The CDR3 sequence: CAISEGAGSVETQYF. In DNA form, the CDR3 reads TGTGCCATCAGTGAGGGGGCAGGGAGTGTGGAGACCCAGTACTTC.

Many counts were recorded for this clonotype. The CDR3 here is CASSGTDILFGQYF. The CDR3 DNA follows: TGTGCCAGCAGCGGCACAGACATCCTTTTCGGGCAGTACTTC. The chain recombines TRBV7-8 with TRBJ2-7, with unresolved D. Germline CDR1 and CDR2: SGHVS and FQNEAQ. There are 14 residues in the CDR3. V was clipped by 5 bases and J by 9 bases, with 20 bases between them.

This clonotype turned up a few times. The CDR3 region has the DNA TGTGCCAGCACTAGTTTGTACGGGTTCTACGAGCAGTACTTC. Its protein is CASTSLYGFYEQYF. The chain employs TRBV6-2 or TRBV6-3 and TRBJ2-7; D is ambiguous. Trimming pared 7 bases from V and 3 bases from J, leaving 16 bases between. Germline V CDR1 and CDR2: MNHEY, SVGEGT. This CDR3 is built from 14 residues.

This clonotype was detected only a few times. The V gene is TRBV25-1, the J gene TRBJ1-6; D unresolved. Looked up from germline, CDR1 is MGHDK and CDR2 is SYGVNS. The germline V and J ends were trimmed by 6 bases and 13 bases, with 16 bases remaining between them. This CDR3 spans 13 amino acids. The CDR3 nucleotides are TGTGCCAGCAGGGGAGTGGTCACTAAGCCCCTCCACTTT. Amino acids: CASRGVVTKPLHF.

A word on this clonotype: It may be a read error: a sequence one base away is much more abundant. The J gene is TRBJ1-5, the V gene TRBV12-3 or TRBV12-4, with 7 bases matching TRBD1. This CDR3 has 14 amino acids. In nucleotides, the CDR3 is TGTGACAGCAGTTCCAGGGGGTTCAATCAGCCCCAGCATTTT. Its translation is CDSSSRGFNQPQHF.

This clonotype was observed a few times. The CDR3 DNA follows: TGTGCCAGCAGCTTGGGGATTGAAAAACTGTTTTTT. Protein: CASSLGIEKLFF. The chain combines TRBV5-6 with TRBJ1-4, with D unclear. V was clipped by 0 bases and J by 7 bases, with 4 bases between them. Per germline, CDR1 SGHDT and CDR2 YYEEEE. This CDR3 region has 12 residues.

J is TRBJ2-7 and V is TRBV20-1; D is unclear. The V end lost 4 bases, the J end lost 0 bases, and 19 bases lay between the germline ends. Per the germline V gene, CDR1 is DFQATT and CDR2 is SNEGSKA (reference sequence). This CDR3 contains 16 residues. CDR3 in DNA: TGCAGTGCTAAAGGTGCCGGAGCAACCTTCTCCTACGAGCAGTACTTC. Amino acids: CSAKGAGATFSYEQYF.

The V and J genes are TRBV7-2 and TRBJ1-1; D remains ambiguous. V was trimmed by 2 bases and J by 8 bases, leaving 12 bases between them. Germline CDR1 is SGHTA and CDR2 is FQGNSA. This CDR3 contains 13 residues. In DNA, the CDR3 is TGTGCCAGCAGCTTACTGGGGTTTTCAGAAGCTTTCTTT. As protein: CASSLLGFSEAFF.

This clonotype has ten or more counts. This sequence joins TRBV3-1 and TRBJ2-3; possibly TRBD1 or TRBD2 for D (5 bases each). The CDR3 consists of 15 residues. Trimming removed 4 bases at V and 0 bases at J, with 11 bases between. Germline V lookup: CDR1 LGHDT, CDR2 YNNKEL (reference sequence). DNA for the CDR3: TGTGCCAGCAGCCCGGGACCTTCTAGCACAGATACGCAGTATTTT. Translation: CASSPGPSSTDTQYF.

The chain has TRBV5-1 and TRBJ1-4; D uncertain. Trimming took 0 bases from V and 0 from J, leaving 12 bases between them. The CDR3 totals 17 residues. CDR1 is SGHRS and CDR2 is YFSETQ in the germline V gene. The CDR3: CASSLGQDLATNEKLFF. In nucleotides, the CDR3 is TGCGCCAGCAGCTTGGGTCAGGATCTTGCAACTAATGAAAAACTGTTTTTT. The complete variable domain, with remaining parts taken from reference TRBV5-1 and TRBJ1-4, reads KAGVTQTPRYLIKTRGQQVTLSCSPISGHRSVSWYQQTPGQGLQFLFEYFSETQRNKGNFPGRFSGRQFSNSRSEMNVSTLELGDSALYLCASSLGQDLATNEKLFFGSGTQLSVL.